The present T cell receptor (beta chain) was sequenced within a study of CD8 T cells in Susac syndrome. Germline loops: CDR1 GTSNPN, CDR2 SVGIG (reference sequence). J gave up 6 bases and V 1 base, and 5 bases lay outside the gene matches. The CDR3 spans 14 residues. RNA amounts of about 0.5 to 1 ug underwent reverse transcription with random hexamers. Across 54 Vbeta and 13 Jbeta, immunoSEQ multiplex PCR amplified TCR beta CDR3. TCRdb redid the calling of the immunoSEQ multiplex PCR reads with MiXCR, one entry per CDR3 protein. The sample has 15,000 to 20,000 distinct CDR3 sequences; about 95% are singletons.

The sequence was collected from a human donor in good health. Sequencing was done on a sample of CD8+ T cells from PBMCs. The chain is built from TRBV30 and TRBJ2-1; TRBD2 matches 8 bases. CDR3 nucleotides: TGTGCCTGGAGTGAGCGGGAGATTTTCAATGAGCAGTTCTTC. It yields the protein CAWSEREIFNEQFF.